This is a list of T cell receptor beta chains from one sample in a study of T cell repertoires in urothelial bladder cancer. Clones were sequenced by immunoSEQ multiplex PCR, and TCRdb holds only the in-frame ones, with some missing. The sample yields over 10,000 clones, just over 65% seen once. Sequencing input: tumor-infiltrating cells from bladder cancer. The receptor source for this set is a human donor with urothelial carcinoma. Both conserved end residues are part of each CDR3.

v_gene,CDR3aa
TRBV7-3,CASSSQPGRDEAFF
TRBV7-9,CASSGNSPLHF
TRBV5-1,CASSLLNRPIIGNQPQHF
TRBV6-6,CASSYPGGKTETQYF
TRBV11-1,CASSLELLYGYTF
TRBV19,CASSIATNYGYTF
TRBV4-2,CASSQVGSGGNNEQYF
TRBV27,CASSRRGPISGNTIYF
TRBV5-1,CASSLEGGDTGELFF
TRBV7-2,CASSFEGLAGVSNTGELFF
TRBV7-2,CASSLGPSSAGYTF
TRBV4-2,CASSHGQGNYGYTF
TRBV10-2,CASAITDTQYF
TRBV6-1,CASSAKVAGGRSYEQFF
TRBV10-3,CAISELGQGGTDTQYF
TRBV11-3,CASSLGQGLYNEQFF